This entry concerns a single T cell receptor beta chain. This entry belongs to a study of blood T cell repertoires in COVID-19. V lost 6 bases, J lost 5 bases, and 6 bases stayed unmatched. The CDR3 consists of 13 residues. The germline gives CDR1 SGHNT, CDR2 YENEEA. TCRdb keeps only in-frame clones here, not all; method: immunoSEQ multiplex PCR. Here the sample spans approximately 480,000 clones, approximately 92% being singletons. This sequence joins TRBV11-3 and TRBJ2-7; TRBD2 matches 8 bases. The sequence was obtained from a man between 18 and 29 years old with COVID-19, enrolled during active disease. The sequenced sample consisted of peripheral blood. The CDR3 is CASSWTSTNEQYF. CDR3 nucleotide sequence: TGTGCCAGCAGTTGGACTAGCACGAACGAGCAGTACTTC.